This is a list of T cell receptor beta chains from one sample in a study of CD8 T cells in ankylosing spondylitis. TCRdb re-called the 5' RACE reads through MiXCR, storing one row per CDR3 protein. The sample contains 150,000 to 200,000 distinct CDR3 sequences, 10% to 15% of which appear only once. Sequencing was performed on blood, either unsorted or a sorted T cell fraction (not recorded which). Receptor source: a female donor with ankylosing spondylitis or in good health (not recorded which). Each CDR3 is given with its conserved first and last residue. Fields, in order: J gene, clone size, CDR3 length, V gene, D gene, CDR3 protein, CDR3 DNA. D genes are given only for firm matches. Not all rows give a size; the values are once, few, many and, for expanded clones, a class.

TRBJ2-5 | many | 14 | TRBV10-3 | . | CAISEGQEQETQYF | TGTGCCATCAGTGAAGGTCAGGAACAAGAGACCCAGTACTTC
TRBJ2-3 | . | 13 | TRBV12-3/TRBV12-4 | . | CASSYRRPDTQYF | TGTGCCAGCAGCTATAGGAGGCCTGATACGCAGTATTTT
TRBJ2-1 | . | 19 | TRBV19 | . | CASSPLGGAGMRSYNEQFF | TGTGCCAGTAGTCCATTGGGGGGGGCGGGTATGAGGTCCTACAATGAGCAGTTCTTC
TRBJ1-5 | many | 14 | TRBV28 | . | CASSRPQGGQPQHF | TGTGCCAGCAGTCGTCCCCAGGGAGGCCAGCCCCAGCATTTT
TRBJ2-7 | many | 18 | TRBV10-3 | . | CAISESNRGRGLAYEQYF | TGTGCCATCAGTGAGTCTAACCGGGGTCGGGGTCTTGCTTACGAGCAGTACTTC
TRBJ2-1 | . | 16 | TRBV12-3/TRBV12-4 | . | CASSASSTVRGDEQFF | TGTGCCAGCAGCGCCTCGAGTACTGTACGCGGCGATGAGCAGTTCTTC
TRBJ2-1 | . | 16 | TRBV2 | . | CASSEDTRTVYNEQFF | TGTGCCAGCAGTGAGGATACGAGGACAGTGTACAATGAGCAGTTCTTC
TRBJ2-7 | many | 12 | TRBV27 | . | CASSGYGYEQYF | TGTGCCAGCAGTGGTTATGGCTACGAGCAGTACTTC
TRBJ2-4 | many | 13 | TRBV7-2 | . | CASSTPGRNIQYF | TGTGCCAGCAGCACGCCGGGGCGAAACATTCAGTACTTC
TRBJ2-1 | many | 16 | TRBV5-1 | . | CASSANEAGSYNEQFF | TGCGCCAGCAGTGCTAACGAGGCGGGGTCCTACAATGAGCAGTTCTTC
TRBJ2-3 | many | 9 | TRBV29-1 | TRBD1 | CSVETGESF | TGCAGCGTTGAAACAGGGGAGTCGTTT
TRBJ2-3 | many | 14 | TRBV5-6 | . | CASSTEGWTDTQYF | TGTGCCAGCAGCACGGAGGGGTGGACAGATACGCAGTATTTT
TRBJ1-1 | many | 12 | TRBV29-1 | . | CSVEVTGFEAFF | TGCAGCGTTGAAGTGACAGGATTTGAAGCTTTCTTT
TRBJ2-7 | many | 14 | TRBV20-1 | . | CSATAGTSPYEQYF | TGCAGTGCTACCGCCGGGACGTCCCCCTACGAGCAGTACTTC
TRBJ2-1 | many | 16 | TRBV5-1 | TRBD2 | CASSLLAGDVYNEQFF | TGCGCCAGCAGCTTACTAGCGGGGGACGTATACAATGAGCAGTTCTTC
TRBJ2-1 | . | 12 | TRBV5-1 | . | CASSLEGDEQFF | TGCGCCAGCAGCTTAGAGGGGGATGAGCAGTTCTTC
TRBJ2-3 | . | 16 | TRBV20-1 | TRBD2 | CCARDPSGRFADTQYF | TGCTGTGCTAGAGACCCCAGCGGGAGGTTCGCAGATACGCAGTATTTT
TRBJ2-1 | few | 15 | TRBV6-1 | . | CASSTIPPTSFEQFF | TGTGCCAGCAGCACTATCCCGCCGACTAGTTTTGAGCAGTTCTTC
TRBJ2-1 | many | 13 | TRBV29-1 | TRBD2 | CSVEWTSGSEQFF | TGCAGCGTTGAATGGACTAGCGGGTCAGAGCAGTTCTTC
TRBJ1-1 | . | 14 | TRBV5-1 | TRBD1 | CASSSGTGETEAFF | TGCGCCAGCAGCAGCGGGACAGGGGAGACTGAAGCTTTCTTT
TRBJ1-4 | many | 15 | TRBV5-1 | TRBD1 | CASGPTGTASEKLFF | TGCGCCAGCGGGCCGACCGGGACAGCGAGTGAAAAACTGTTTTTT
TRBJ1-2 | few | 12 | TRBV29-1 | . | CSAGRGEDGYTF | TGCAGCGCCGGGAGGGGGGAGGATGGCTACACCTTC
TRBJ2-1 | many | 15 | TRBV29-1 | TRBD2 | CSVATTSGSYGEQFF | TGCAGCGTCGCGACGACTAGCGGGAGTTATGGTGAGCAGTTCTTC
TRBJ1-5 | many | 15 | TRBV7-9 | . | CASSPLSGDNQPQHF | TGTGCCAGCAGCCCCTTGTCAGGGGACAATCAGCCCCAGCATTTT
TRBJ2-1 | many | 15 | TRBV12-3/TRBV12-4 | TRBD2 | CASSPWTSGRAVQFF | TGTGCCAGCAGTCCGTGGACTAGCGGGAGGGCCGTCCAGTTCTTC
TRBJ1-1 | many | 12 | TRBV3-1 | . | CASSQTDTEAFF | TGTGCCAGCAGCCAAACCGACACTGAAGCTTTCTTT
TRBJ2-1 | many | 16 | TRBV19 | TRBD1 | CASRRDRAKSYNEQFF | TGTGCCAGTAGGCGGGACAGGGCAAAGTCCTACAATGAGCAGTTCTTC
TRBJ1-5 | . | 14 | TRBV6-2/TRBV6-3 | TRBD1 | CASSAGTENQPQHF | TGTGCCAGCAGTGCCGGGACAGAGAATCAGCCCCAGCATTTT
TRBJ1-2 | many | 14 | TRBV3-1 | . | CASSQGQVNYGYTF | TGTGCCAGCAGCCAAGGACAGGTGAACTATGGCTACACCTTC
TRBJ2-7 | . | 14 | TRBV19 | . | CASGPGNSYERQYF | TGTGCCAGTGGCCCTGGTAACTCCTACGAGCGGCAGTACTTC
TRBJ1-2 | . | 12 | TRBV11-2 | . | CASRSDGYGYTF | TGTGCCAGCAGATCGGACGGCTATGGCTACACCTTC
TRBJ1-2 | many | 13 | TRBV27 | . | CASSFLGGDGYTF | TGTGCCAGCAGTTTTTTAGGGGGAGATGGCTACACCTTC
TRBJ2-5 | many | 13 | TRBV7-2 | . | CASSLVAGKTQYF | TGTGCCAGCAGCTTAGTAGCAGGGAAGACCCAGTACTTC
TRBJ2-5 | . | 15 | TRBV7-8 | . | CASSGYPGVPETQYF | TGTGCCAGCAGCGGCTACCCGGGGGTTCCCGAGACCCAGTACTTC
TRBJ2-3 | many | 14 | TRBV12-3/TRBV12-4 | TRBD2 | CASSYGTSGDTQYF | TGTGCCAGCAGCTACGGGACTAGCGGAGATACGCAGTATTTT
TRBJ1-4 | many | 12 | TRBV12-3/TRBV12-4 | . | CASSPGREKLFF | TGTGCCAGCAGCCCGGGTAGAGAAAAACTGTTTTTT
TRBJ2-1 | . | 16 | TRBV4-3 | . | CASSQEAGLRDHEQFF | TGCGCCAGCAGCCAAGAGGCGGGACTCCGGGATCACGAGCAGTTCTTC
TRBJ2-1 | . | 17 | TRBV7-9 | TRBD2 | CASSLNPGFSGTNEQFF | TGTGCCAGCAGCTTAAATCCGGGGTTCAGCGGGACCAATGAGCAGTTCTTC
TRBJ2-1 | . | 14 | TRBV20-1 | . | CSASGRSGDNEQFF | TGCAGTGCTAGTGGGCGGAGTGGGGACAATGAGCAGTTCTTC
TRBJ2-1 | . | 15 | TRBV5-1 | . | CASSLGLASNNEQFF | TGCGCCAGCAGCTTGGGGCTAGCGTCGAACAATGAGCAGTTCTTC
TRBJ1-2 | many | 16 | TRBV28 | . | CASSLTDASANYGYTF | TGTGCCAGCAGTTTAACCGACGCCAGTGCTAACTATGGCTACACCTTC